One and the same sample provided the 2 T cell receptor beta chains below, sequenced in a study of T cells in Graves' hyperthyroidism and ophthalmopathy. What was amplified from RNA transcripts were TCR beta CDR3 regions. HTBI primers drove first-round RT-PCR of the TCR CDR3. TCRdb called the multiplex PCR reads again in MiXCR, with one record for every CDR3 protein. The table lists 560,000 or so distinct CDR3 sequences, around 46% of them singletons. Source material: peripheral blood or thyroid tissue (not recorded which). The receptors originated from a woman aged 18 to 35 with Graves' hyperthyroidism.

This clonotype was observed once. The chain employs TRBV5-1 and TRBJ2-7; the D is unclear. V gave up 5 bases and J gave up 2 bases, with 8 bases separating them. The CDR3 is 12 residues long. Germline V lookup: CDR1 SGHRS, CDR2 YFSETQ. CDR3 sequence: CASRRAPYEQYF. CDR3 in DNA: TGCGCCAGCAGACGGGCCCCCTACGAGCAGTACTTC. Complete variable domain (other parts from reference TRBV5-1 and TRBJ2-7): KAGVTQTPRYLIKTRGQQVTLSCSPISGHRSVSWYQQTPGQGLQFLFEYFSETQRNKGNFPGRFSGRQFSNSRSEMNVSTLELGDSALYLCASRRAPYEQYFGPGTRLTVT.

The V gene is TRBV7-3, the J gene TRBJ1-1; D gene ambiguous. CDR1 is SGHTA and CDR2 is FQGTGA in the germline V gene. This CDR3 region has 14 residues. V lost 0 bases and J 4 bases, leaving 9 bases between the germline ends. The CDR3, as DNA: TGTGCCAGCAGCTTAACAGGGCCCGTCACTGAAGCTTTCTTT. As protein: CASSLTGPVTEAFF.